A selection of T cell receptor beta chains follows, all from one sample in a study of blood T cell repertoires in COVID-19. Measured with immunoSEQ multiplex PCR; TCRdb has only the in-frame clones, and not every one. The table records about 480,000 clones, 88% of them present only once. Material for sequencing was PBMCs or T cells enriched from blood (not recorded which). The receptors were gathered from a middle-aged woman who had recovered from COVID-19. Both conserved end residues are part of each CDR3.

V gene: TRBV6-1
J gene: TRBJ2-7
CDR3 protein: CASREMGRQGTIFEQYF

V gene: TRBV5-1
J gene: TRBJ2-2
CDR3 protein: CASSPPGLAGVVGRTGELFF

V gene: TRBV4-2
J gene: TRBJ2-2
CDR3 protein: CASSHPQLAGNTGELFF

V gene: TRBV18
J gene: TRBJ2-7
CDR3 protein: CASSNGESYEQYF

V gene: TRBV5-4
J gene: TRBJ2-3
CDR3 protein: CASSPKEPGLAGGTDTQYF

V gene: TRBV14
J gene: TRBJ2-1
CDR3 protein: CASSQEVSSSYNEQFF

V gene: TRBV24-1
J gene: TRBJ2-7
CDR3 protein: CATSGKTGSGSYEQYF

V gene: TRBV28
J gene: TRBJ2-4
CDR3 protein: CASSSPSQINIQYF

V gene: TRBV5-1
J gene: TRBJ2-7
CDR3 protein: CASSHTDTYEQYF

V gene: TRBV30
J gene: TRBJ1-5
CDR3 protein: CAWTGNSNQPQHF

V gene: TRBV19
J gene: TRBJ1-3
CDR3 protein: CASTRVGGSSGNTIYF

V gene: TRBV27
J gene: TRBJ1-2
CDR3 protein: CASSLLSGGNYGYTF

V gene: TRBV5-1
J gene: TRBJ2-5
CDR3 protein: CASSLRTGTQETQYF

V gene: TRBV4-2
J gene: TRBJ2-2
CDR3 protein: CASSRFLSGSGELFF

V gene: TRBV20-1
J gene: TRBJ1-2
CDR3 protein: CSASQGYTF

V gene: TRBV24-1
J gene: TRBJ2-2
CDR3 protein: CATSDLDRRMNTGELFF

V gene: TRBV30
J gene: TRBJ1-5
CDR3 protein: CAWSQTGTGDQPQHF

V gene: TRBV10-2
J gene: TRBJ2-1
CDR3 protein: CASREYAGEGNEQFF

V gene: TRBV27
J gene: TRBJ2-1
CDR3 protein: CASRQDGAYNEQFF

V gene: TRBV7-6
J gene: TRBJ1-2
CDR3 protein: CASSLDHGQGEYTF

V gene: TRBV6-5
J gene: TRBJ1-2
CDR3 protein: CASSSGWLNYGYTF

V gene: TRBV10-1
J gene: TRBJ2-3
CDR3 protein: CASSSPRLGTDTQYF

V gene: TRBV4-3
J gene: TRBJ2-7
CDR3 protein: CASSQASGGRYEQYF

V gene: TRBV5-4
J gene: TRBJ2-4
CDR3 protein: CASSLDAVVAKNIQYF

V gene: TRBV6-6
J gene: TRBJ2-7
CDR3 protein: CASSSGVTAYEQYF

V gene: TRBV27
J gene: TRBJ2-2
CDR3 protein: CASSTRTSGSGGELFF

V gene: TRBV7-9
J gene: TRBJ2-3
CDR3 protein: CASSVSGSTDTQYF

V gene: TRBV30
J gene: TRBJ1-1
CDR3 protein: CAWSVAWGGEAFF

V gene: TRBV18
J gene: TRBJ2-2
CDR3 protein: CASSQGALGTGELFF

V gene: TRBV3-1/TRBV3-2
J gene: TRBJ1-1
CDR3 protein: CASSQIQGESEAFF

V gene: TRBV6-5
J gene: TRBJ2-2
CDR3 protein: CASSPPATNTGELFF

V gene: TRBV24-1
J gene: TRBJ1-2
CDR3 protein: CATSDRGGSGGYTF

V gene: TRBV10-3
J gene: TRBJ2-7
CDR3 protein: CAISPGREGMYEQYF

V gene: TRBV18
J gene: TRBJ1-6
CDR3 protein: CASSPSPPSGNSPLHF

V gene: TRBV9
J gene: TRBJ2-1
CDR3 protein: CASSPPGGGEQFF

V gene: TRBV9
J gene: TRBJ2-7
CDR3 protein: CASSVFGRAGNEQYF

V gene: TRBV18
J gene: TRBJ2-7
CDR3 protein: CASSPGAAGNYEQYF

V gene: TRBV19
J gene: TRBJ1-1
CDR3 protein: CASSRTALPSNTEAFF

V gene: TRBV30
J gene: TRBJ1-1
CDR3 protein: CAWDGQWNTEAFF

V gene: TRBV25-1
J gene: TRBJ1-6
CDR3 protein: CASRQTGFNSPLHF

V gene: TRBV19
J gene: TRBJ1-5
CDR3 protein: CASSIDDTGTNQPQHF

V gene: TRBV11-3
J gene: TRBJ2-5
CDR3 protein: CASTTRGRGQTQYF

V gene: TRBV11-2
J gene: TRBJ2-5
CDR3 protein: CASSPRLAGGQETQYF